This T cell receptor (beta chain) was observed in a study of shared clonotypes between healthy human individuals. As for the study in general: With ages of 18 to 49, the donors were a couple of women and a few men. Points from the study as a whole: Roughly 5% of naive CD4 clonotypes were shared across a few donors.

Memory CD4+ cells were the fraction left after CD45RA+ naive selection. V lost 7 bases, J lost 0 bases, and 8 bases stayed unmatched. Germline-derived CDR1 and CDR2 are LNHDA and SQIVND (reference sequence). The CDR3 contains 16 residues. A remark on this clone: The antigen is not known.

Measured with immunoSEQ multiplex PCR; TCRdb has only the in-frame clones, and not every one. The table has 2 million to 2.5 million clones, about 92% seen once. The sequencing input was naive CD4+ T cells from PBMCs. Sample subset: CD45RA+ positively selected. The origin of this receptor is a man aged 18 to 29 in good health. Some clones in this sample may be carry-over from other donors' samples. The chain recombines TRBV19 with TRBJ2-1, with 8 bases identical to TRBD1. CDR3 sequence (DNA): TGTGCCAGTACTTCCCAGGACAGGGTCTCCTACAATGAGCAGTTCTTC. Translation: CASTSQDRVSYNEQFF.